The 32 T cell receptor beta chains reported below all come from one sample, sequenced in a study of cytomegalovirus exposure and HLA in healthy donors. In the PCR, 60 Vbeta and 13 Jbeta primers were used. Libraries were prepared by immunoSEQ multiplex PCR; TCRdb keeps only in-frame clonotypes and omits some of them. The sample shows roughly 250,000 clones, roughly 81% of them seen only once. The sequencing sample was made of PBMCs. The source is a woman aged 40-49 years in good health and CMV-seropositive.

The rearrangement links TRBV10-1 to TRBJ2-2; TRBD2 aligns across 7 bases. V gave up 6 bases and J gave up 5 bases; unmatched junction bases: 21. Germline CDR1 and CDR2: WNHNN and SYGVQD (reference sequence). The CDR3 loop spans 19 amino acids. The CDR3 spells CASSPRDYPLEHRTGELFF. The DNA for the CDR3 is TGCGCCAGCAGCCCCCGGGACTACCCTTTGGAACACCGGACCGGGGAGCTGTTTTTT.

This chain joins TRBV4-2 and TRBJ1-2; weak D call: TRBD1 (6 bases). The germline V and J ends were trimmed by 0 bases and 8 bases, with 16 bases remaining between them. Per germline, CDR1 LGHNA and CDR2 YNFKEQ. The CDR3 is made up of 15 amino acids. The CDR3 region has the DNA TGTGCCAGCAGCCAAGAGGCAACCGGGACACAAGGCTACACCTTC. Translated, it gives CASSQEATGTQGYTF.

This rearrangement joins TRBV7-9 to TRBJ1-2; D perhaps matches TRBD1 (5 bases). Trimming took off 2 bases at V and 4 bases at J, with 8 bases between the two ends. From germline, CDR1 is SEHNR and CDR2 FQNEAQ (reference sequence). The CDR3 spans 13 residues. CDR3 loop: CASSLSTAYGYTF. CDR3 DNA: TGTGCCAGCAGCTTATCGACAGCCTATGGCTACACCTTC.

V and J are TRBV19 and TRBJ1-6, with D uncertain. In germline, CDR1 is LNHDA, CDR2 SQIVND (reference sequence). The CDR3 runs to 13 residues. V was clipped by 5 bases and J by 9 bases, with 11 bases between them. This chain's CDR3 is CASSSSEGSPLHF. In DNA form, the CDR3 reads TGTGCCAGTAGTTCCTCTGAGGGTTCACCCCTCCACTTT.

The gene calls are TRBV6-5 and TRBJ2-7; 10 positions match TRBD2. The CDR3 consists of 15 residues. CDR1 is MNHEY, CDR2 SVGAGI, per germline. V was pared by 0 bases and J by 4 bases, with 3 bases of the junction left unmatched. This CDR3 is CASSYSGLASYEQYF. The CDR3 DNA reads TGTGCCAGCAGTTACTCGGGACTAGCGTCTTACGAGCAGTACTTC.

The chain employs TRBV4-3 and TRBJ2-1; D not resolved. Trimming stripped 3 bases from V and 3 bases from J, with 15 bases between. This CDR3 has 16 amino acids. Per germline, CDR1 LGHNA and CDR2 YSLEER. This chain's CDR3 is CASSQASSGNYNEQFF. CDR3 nucleotide sequence: TGCGCCAGCAGCCAGGCCAGCTCGGGTAACTACAATGAGCAGTTCTTC.

This chain connects TRBV27 to TRBJ1-5, with 8 bases identical to TRBD1. Trimming took 0 bases from V and 4 from J; bases not matched to a gene: 5. Germline V gene lookup returns CDR1 MNHEY and CDR2 SMNVEV (reference sequence). This CDR3 is built from 16 residues. The CDR3 bases are TGTGCCAGCAGTTTATCATCCACAGGGGGAAATCAGCCCCAGCATTTT. This translates into CASSLSSTGGNQPQHF.

The CDR3 DNA sequence: TGTGCCAGCAGATCCGGGACTAGCGGAGATGAGCAGTTCTTC. Its translation is CASRSGTSGDEQFF. The chain joins TRBV7-2 to TRBJ2-1; 11 bases agree with TRBD2. Germline V gene data show CDR1 as SGHTA and CDR2 as FQGNSA. Losses at the gene ends were 6 bases for V and 8 bases for J; bases not matched to a gene: 6. This CDR3 spans 14 amino acids.

V gene TRBV29-1 combines with J gene TRBJ1-5; D is uncertain. Germline CDR1 reads SQVTM; CDR2 reads ANQGSEA. Between the trimmed V and J ends, which lost 1 base and 5 bases, there was a span of 9 bases. The CDR3 is 13 amino acids. CDR3 sequence: CSVEGAWYQPQHF. CDR3 nucleotides: TGCAGCGTTGAAGGAGCCTGGTATCAGCCCCAGCATTTT.

This sequence joins TRBV11-3 and TRBJ2-7, with D possibly matching TRBD2 (6 bases). Trimming stripped 6 bases from V and 4 bases from J, with 10 bases between. Germline values: CDR1 SGHNT, CDR2 YENEEA. The CDR3 is 12 amino acids. The CDR3 DNA reads as TGTGCCAGCAGGGGGGAGGCTTACGAGCAGTACTTC. Amino acid sequence: CASRGEAYEQYF.

The genes are TRBV18 and TRBJ1-5, with D perhaps matching TRBD1 (6 bases). V gave up 4 bases and J gave up 7 bases, with 14 bases separating them. The CDR3 spans 14 residues. The germline V gene encodes CDR1 KGHSH and CDR2 LQKENI. DNA of the CDR3: TGTGCCAGCTCACTACAGGGTGCCGGGCAGCCCCAGCATTTT. It codes for CASSLQGAGQPQHF.

The chain recombines TRBV2 with TRBJ2-3; TRBD2 matches at 9 bases. This CDR3 spans 15 amino acids. Germline V gene data show CDR1 as SNHLY and CDR2 as FYNNEI. Unmatched junction bases numbered 5, after V lost 5 bases and J lost 2 bases. The CDR3 sequence: CASSSLAGFTDTQYF. CDR3 DNA sequence: TGTGCCAGCAGTTCCCTAGCGGGGTTCACAGATACGCAGTATTTT.

V usage is TRBV5-1 and J usage is TRBJ2-3, with 9 bases identical to TRBD2. There are 15 residues in the CDR3. The germline V gene encodes CDR1 SGHRS and CDR2 YFSETQ. With 3 bases clipped from V and 4 bases from J, the junction kept 6 bases outside the gene matches. The CDR3 bases are TGCGCCAGCAGCTCCATTAGCGGGAGTGCAGATACGCAGTATTTT. Protein sequence: CASSSISGSADTQYF.

In this sample, this clone turned up once. The chain links TRBV18 to TRBJ1-4; D unresolved. Looked up from germline, CDR1 is KGHSH and CDR2 is LQKENI. The CDR3 length is 15 residues. Trimming stripped 1 base from V and 0 bases from J, with 6 bases between. CDR3 sequence: CASSPQWPTNEKLFF. CDR3 nucleotides: TGTGCCAGCTCACCACAGTGGCCAACTAATGAAAAACTGTTTTTT.

This clone was counted only a few times. This rearrangement joins TRBV12-5 to TRBJ2-3, with a weak D call TRBD2 (6 bases). V was cut by 7 bases and J by 2 bases, with 13 bases left in between. The CDR3 extends over 14 amino acids. The V gene's germline CDR1 is LGHNT and CDR2 FRNRAP. CDR3 residues: CASARDGYTDTQYF. CDR3 sequence (DNA): TGTGCTAGTGCGCGGGACGGTTACACAGATACGCAGTATTTT.

The count of this clone is one. The chain employs TRBV5-4 and TRBJ2-3; 12 bases map to TRBD2. Trimming cost V 4 bases and J 6 bases; bases outside gene matches: 9. Looked up from germline, CDR1 is SGHNT and CDR2 is YYREEE (reference sequence). The CDR3 totals 16 residues. CDR3 sequence reads: CASSPGLAGRWDTQYF. The CDR3 coding sequence is TGTGCCAGCAGCCCCGGACTAGCGGGACGTTGGGATACGCAGTATTTT.

The V call is TRBV6-1, the J call TRBJ2-7; maybe TRBD2 (6 bases). The V end was cut by 3 bases, the J end by 2 bases, with 14 bases between. The length of the CDR3 is 15 residues. Germline V gene lookup returns CDR1 MNHNS and CDR2 SASEGT. The DNA for the CDR3 is TGTGCCAGCAGTGAGGCTCCCGGGGGTCCCTACGAGCAGTACTTC. This translates into CASSEAPGGPYEQYF.

The chain carries TRBV13 and TRBJ2-3; TRBD1 might be the D (5 bases). Germline assignment: CDR1 PRHDT and CDR2 FYEKMQ (reference sequence). This CDR3 comprises 16 residues. V gave up 2 bases and J gave up 0 bases, with 12 bases separating them. The CDR3 reads CASSLRGQTSTDTQYF. The CDR3 DNA follows: TGTGCCAGCAGCTTAAGAGGACAAACTAGCACAGATACGCAGTATTTT.

In DNA form, the CDR3 reads TGTGCCAGCAGCTGGGCACGTCCCCAGTACTTC. Translated: CASSWARPQYF. The rearrangement joins TRBV7-2 to TRBJ2-5; D gene unclear. V was shortened by 4 bases and J by 9 bases, with 9 bases between the two germline ends. The CDR3 spans 11 residues. Germline V lookup: CDR1 SGHTA, CDR2 FQGNSA.

The chain couples TRBV7-9 to TRBJ1-2; no clear D gene. Trimming took off 0 bases at V and 2 bases at J, with 13 bases between the two ends. CDR1 and CDR2 (germline): SEHNR, FQNEAQ (reference sequence). The CDR3 runs to 16 residues. CDR3 bases: TGTGCCAGCAGCTTAGCGCGGGGTAGCTTAAACTATGGCTACACCTTC. This codes for CASSLARGSLNYGYTF.

The chain combines TRBV18 with TRBJ1-4; D might be TRBD1 (6 bases). V lost 3 bases to trimming and J lost 8 bases, with 19 bases between them. Looked up from germline, CDR1 is KGHSH and CDR2 is LQKENI. This CDR3 has 16 residues. CDR3 in amino acids: CASSPWGPPTFEKLFF. CDR3 sequence (DNA): TGTGCCAGCTCACCGTGGGGGCCGCCGACCTTCGAAAAACTGTTTTTT. The whole variable domain, remainder taken from reference TRBV18 and TRBJ1-4, is NAGVMQNPRHLVRRRGQEARLRCSPMKGHSHVYWYRQLPEEGLKFMVYLQKENIIDESGMPKERFSAEFPKEGPSILRIQQVVRGDSAAYFCASSPWGPPTFEKLFFGSGTQLSVL.

This chain connects TRBV27 to TRBJ1-1; D is perhaps TRBD1 (5 bases). The V gene lost 3 bases and the J gene lost 4 bases, with 12 bases spanning the gap. The V gene's germline CDR1 is MNHEY and CDR2 SMNVEV (reference sequence). There are 14 residues in the CDR3. CDR3: CASSFGTGGTEAFF. For the CDR3, the DNA is TGTGCCAGCAGTTTTGGGACGGGGGGCACTGAAGCTTTCTTT.

This clone was seen only a few times. J is TRBJ2-2 and V is TRBV9, with D unresolved. The germline gives CDR1 SGDLS, CDR2 YYNGEE. Between the trimmed V and J ends, which lost 4 bases and 4 bases, there was a span of 14 bases. The CDR3 sequence is 15 residues long. CDR3 in DNA: TGTGCCAGCAGCCTTACTACGAGTTCCACCGGGGAGCTGTTTTTT. This gives the protein CASSLTTSSTGELFF.

This sequence joins TRBV7-2 and TRBJ2-7; 7 nucleotides align to TRBD2. Trimming cost V 3 bases and J 7 bases; bases outside gene matches: 6. CDR1 is SGHTA and CDR2 is FQGNSA in the germline V gene. The CDR3 has 13 residues. As DNA, the CDR3 is TGTGCCAGCAGCTTGGCGGGAGTGAGGGAGCAGTACTTC. Protein product: CASSLAGVREQYF.

The chain combines TRBV7-2 with TRBJ1-3, with 7 bases lining up with TRBD1. Germline V gene data show CDR1 as SGHTA and CDR2 as FQGNSA. Trimming removed 0 bases from V and 3 bases from J; junction bases left unmatched: 11. The CDR3 covers 18 residues. The CDR3 DNA reads TGTGCCAGCAGCTTAGCCCCCCAGGGACAGTTGGGTGGAAACACCATATATTTT. Translating gives CASSLAPQGQLGGNTIYF.

The chain has TRBV30 and TRBJ2-5; possible D gene TRBD2, 5 bases. V was shortened by 5 bases and J by 5 bases, with 9 bases between the two germline ends. This CDR3 region has 11 residues. The germline V gene encodes CDR1 GTSNPN and CDR2 SVGIG (reference sequence). The CDR3 sequence: CAWGGGETQYF. The CDR3 nucleotides read TGTGCCTGGGGAGGAGGTGAGACCCAGTACTTC.

This chain joins TRBV13 and TRBJ2-1; TRBD2 matches at 7 bases. The CDR3 is 16 amino acids. CDR1 and CDR2 (germline): PRHDT, FYEKMQ (reference sequence). V lost 5 bases, J lost 0 bases, and 7 bases stayed unmatched. This CDR3 reads CASSASSGRSYNEQFF. The CDR3 DNA is TGTGCCAGCAGCGCCTCTAGCGGACGCTCCTACAATGAGCAGTTCTTC.

This chain uses TRBV25-1 with TRBJ1-1; the D is unclear. Germline CDR1 is MGHDK and CDR2 is SYGVNS. This CDR3 has 11 amino acids. The germline V and J ends were trimmed by 6 bases and 2 bases, with 4 bases remaining between them. This CDR3 reads CASSQNTEAFF. The CDR3 region has the DNA TGTGCCAGCAGCCAAAACACTGAAGCTTTCTTT.

The rearrangement links TRBV30 to TRBJ1-1; 9 bases are a match to TRBD1. CDR1 is GTSNPN and CDR2 is SVGIG in the germline V gene (reference sequence). V gave up 1 base and J gave up 5 bases; unmatched junction bases: 2. This CDR3 has 13 amino acids. CDR3 nucleotide sequence: TGTGCCTGGAGTGACAGGGGGCAAACTGAAGCTTTCTTT. Residues: CAWSDRGQTEAFF.

CDR3 sequence: CASSPRGSTEAFF. CDR3 nucleotides: TGTGCCAGTAGTCCCCGCGGGAGCACTGAAGCTTTCTTT. The chain joins TRBV19 to TRBJ1-1, with unresolved D. V dropped 5 bases and J dropped 4 bases, with 11 bases sitting between them. The V gene's germline CDR1 is LNHDA and CDR2 SQIVND (reference sequence). The length of the CDR3 is 13 residues. Looking up the rest from reference TRBV19 and TRBJ1-1 gives the full variable domain: DGGITQSPKYLFRKEGQNVTLSCEQNLNHDAMYWYRQDPGQGLRLIYYSQIVNDFQKGDIAEGYSVSREKKESFPLTVTSAQKNPTAFYLCASSPRGSTEAFFGQGTRLTVV.

This chain connects TRBV10-3 to TRBJ2-1; maybe TRBD2 (5 bases). V was pared by 11 bases and J by 4 bases, with 18 bases between. This CDR3 is 14 amino acids long. Looked up from germline, CDR1 is ENHRY and CDR2 is SYGVKD. This chain's CDR3 is CASGREILYNEQFF. The CDR3 coding sequence is TGTGCCTCGGGCCGGGAAATTCTTTACAATGAGCAGTTCTTC.

V usage is TRBV9 and J usage is TRBJ2-1; 7 bases agree with TRBD2. The V and J ends lost 3 bases and 10 bases, in that order; junction bases with no gene match: 7. Per germline, CDR1 SGDLS and CDR2 YYNGEE. This CDR3 has 13 residues. CDR3 sequence reads: CASSGGGSFEQFF. The DNA for the CDR3 is TGTGCCAGCAGCGGCGGGGGAAGTTTCGAGCAGTTCTTC.